A selection of T cell receptor beta chains follows, all from one sample in a study of human T cells and chemical hapten exposure. One entry per CDR3 protein, called by TCRdb with MiXCR from the RACE reads. The sample has just under 350,000 distinct CDR3 sequences, around 7% seen once. The sequencing used whole blood, collected in connection with sensitization to the hapten diphenylcyclopropenone (DPC). These TCRs come from a woman between 18 and 29 years old with alopecia areata. Some clones in this sample may be carry-over from other donors' samples. CDR3s include the opening cysteine and the closing phenylalanine or tryptophan.

v_call: TRBV5-5
cdr3_aa: CASSHRTANYGYTF

v_call: TRBV5-4
cdr3_aa: CASSLGGNSYEQYF

v_call: TRBV7-2
cdr3_aa: CASSIRTGTGELFF

v_call: TRBV4-2
cdr3_aa: CASSQATQSRVGYEQYF

v_call: TRBV4-3
cdr3_aa: CASSQDKQGGQPQHF

v_call: TRBV7-6
cdr3_aa: CASSTTGGARSETQYF

v_call: TRBV20-1
cdr3_aa: CSARNVAGELRANVLTF

v_call: TRBV27
cdr3_aa: CASTAFLRTGGVGTEAFF

v_call: TRBV7-9
cdr3_aa: CASSLDLGGNEQYF

v_call: TRBV7-8
cdr3_aa: CASSLASLPGENGRGYTF

v_call: TRBV12-3/TRBV12-4
cdr3_aa: CAAAGQTSNEQFF

v_call: TRBV7-9
cdr3_aa: CASSPFGRQGYNEQYF

v_call: TRBV29-1
cdr3_aa: CSVEGQGGSYEQYF

v_call: TRBV15
cdr3_aa: CATSRGGGSEQFF

v_call: TRBV10-3
cdr3_aa: CAIRAFGTGDHEQYF

v_call: TRBV19
cdr3_aa: CASSIGYRDRSSSTEAFF

v_call: TRBV28
cdr3_aa: CASSPRGRRPKQYF

v_call: TRBV5-1
cdr3_aa: CASSLGDAYEQYF

v_call: TRBV12-3/TRBV12-4
cdr3_aa: CASSFSPLGLADRTQYF

v_call: TRBV6-6
cdr3_aa: CASSLPHLDTQYF

v_call: TRBV4-2
cdr3_aa: CASSQPPFGTGGKNTEAFF

v_call: TRBV29-1
cdr3_aa: CSVEQLAGGDQETQYF

v_call: TRBV28
cdr3_aa: CASSQTTGAPDGYTF

v_call: TRBV6-5
cdr3_aa: CASSRGGEAFF

v_call: TRBV27
cdr3_aa: CASSLGFPGQGNEKLFF

v_call: TRBV29-1
cdr3_aa: CSVEELAGGLEQFF

v_call: TRBV20-1
cdr3_aa: CSAERGSSYNEQFF

v_call: TRBV7-9
cdr3_aa: CASSFTGGPDTQYF

v_call: TRBV3-1
cdr3_aa: CASSQPTELNTEAFF

v_call: TRBV7-9
cdr3_aa: CASSLVRGHGEAFF

v_call: TRBV4-1
cdr3_aa: CASSPGTALYGYTF

v_call: TRBV7-9
cdr3_aa: CASSLVDNWETQYF

v_call: TRBV12-3/TRBV12-4
cdr3_aa: CASSHNIPTGDEQFF

v_call: TRBV5-1
cdr3_aa: CASSLDRAFSGANVLTF

v_call: TRBV20-1
cdr3_aa: CSARDEQGADYNEQFF

v_call: TRBV7-2
cdr3_aa: CASSLNSYSNQPQHF

v_call: TRBV9
cdr3_aa: CASSVAGQPYTGELFF